A single sample gave rise to the 7 T cell receptor beta chains below, sequenced in a study of T cell changes during pregnancy in multiple sclerosis. Assay: immunoSEQ multiplex PCR; the TCRdb copy retains only in-frame clones and omits some. Of 40,000 to 55,000 clones listed, 80% to 90% were seen once; the top ten hold more than 0.9%. The sample here was CD4+ T cells from peripheral blood mononuclear cells, taken after pregnancy. The origin of the receptors is a female donor with multiple sclerosis, enrolled in a pregnancy study.

The V and J genes are TRBV6-4 and TRBJ2-1, with D perhaps matching TRBD2 (7 bases). CDR1 is MRHNA, CDR2 SNTAGT, per germline. V gave up 8 bases and J gave up 6 bases, with 20 bases separating them. CDR3 length: 15 residues. The CDR3 spells CASLRGGRGRNEQFF. CDR3 DNA: TGTGCCAGCCTAAGGGGGGGCAGGGGACGCAATGAGCAGTTCTTC.

This chain uses TRBV5-6 with TRBJ1-2; TRBD1 matches at 9 bases. Germline V gives CDR1 SGHDT, CDR2 YYEEEE. V was clipped by 3 bases and J by 5 bases; unmatched bases: 8. CDR3 length equals 15 residues. This CDR3 is CASSWGGQGLYGYTF. Here the CDR3 DNA reads TGTGCCAGCAGCTGGGGGGGACAGGGCTTATATGGCTACACCTTC.

The chain links TRBV29-1 to TRBJ2-3; D is possibly TRBD2 (6 bases). In germline, CDR1 is SQVTM, CDR2 ANQGSEA. The germline V and J ends were trimmed by 4 bases and 5 bases, with 16 bases remaining between them. The CDR3 runs 14 residues. The chain's CDR3 is CSVVRRDSRDTQYF. The CDR3 nucleotides are TGCAGCGTTGTTCGACGGGACTCAAGAGATACGCAGTATTTT.

The gene calls are TRBV30 and TRBJ2-7, with 9 positions matching TRBD1. The germline CDR1 and CDR2 sequences are GTSNPN and SVGIG (reference sequence). This CDR3 contains 12 residues. The J segment lost 5 bases and the V segment lost 5 bases, leaving 4 bases of the junction unmatched. CDR3 in amino acids: CAWEGTGNEQYF. The CDR3 coding sequence is TGTGCCTGGGAAGGGACAGGGAACGAGCAGTACTTC.

This chain links TRBV5-4 with TRBJ2-1, with TRBD2 as a possible D gene (5 bases). The germline V and J ends were trimmed by 2 bases and 6 bases, with 9 bases remaining between them. The germline CDR1 and CDR2 sequences are SGHNT and YYREEE (reference sequence). The CDR3 length is 13 residues. In DNA form, the CDR3 reads TGTGCCAGCAGCTTACTAGAGCCCAATGAGCAGTTCTTC. This codes for CASSLLEPNEQFF.

The chain combines TRBV6-5 with TRBJ1-4; D may be TRBD1 (6 bases). V shed 6 bases and J shed 7 bases, with 18 bases lying between them. CDR1 MNHEY and CDR2 SVGAGI come from the germline V gene. The CDR3 is 15 residues long. CDR3 in DNA: TGTGCCAGCAGCAGATTAAAACAGGGTTCTGAAAAACTGTTTTTT. Encoded protein: CASSRLKQGSEKLFF.

The rearrangement uses TRBV5-3 and TRBJ1-2; D possibly corresponds to TRBD1 (6 bases). TRBV5-3 is treated as an ORF (open reading frame) with a function not yet certain. The CDR3 extends over 15 amino acids. V dropped 4 bases and J dropped 7 bases, with 20 bases sitting between them. The CDR3 DNA reads TGTGCCAGAAGCGCCGGACAGATCGGCCTTCTTGGCTACACCTTC. Amino acid sequence: CARSAGQIGLLGYTF.